What follows are 3 T cell receptor beta chains derived from one specimen sequenced in a study of T cells in Graves' hyperthyroidism and ophthalmopathy. Authors of the study amplified TCR beta CDR3 regions from RNA transcripts. Using the HTBI primer set, a first-round RT-PCR was run on the TCR CDR3. Via MiXCR, TCRdb re-called the multiplex PCR reads, giving one row per CDR3 protein. The sample has about 640,000 distinct CDR3 sequences, around 20% seen once. The sequencing sample was made of blood. Receptors were obtained from a man aged 25 to 40 with Graves' ophthalmopathy.

The chain is built from TRBV18 and TRBJ1-1; TRBD1 matches at 12 bases. Losses at the gene ends were 6 bases for V and 5 bases for J; bases not matched to a gene: 7. Germline V gives CDR1 KGHSH, CDR2 LQKENI. The CDR3 extends over 15 amino acids. The CDR3 nucleotides are TGTGCCAGCTCCCCCGGGACAGGGGGCGCGACTGAAGCTTTCTTT. It specifies CASSPGTGGATEAFF.

CDR3 amino acids: CSVLGPINEKLFF. CDR3 DNA sequence: TGCAGTGTTTTGGGACCGATTAATGAAAAACTGTTTTTT. This rearrangement joins TRBV20-1 to TRBJ1-4; maybe TRBD1 (5 bases). Trimming removed 7 bases from V and 4 bases from J, with 13 bases in between. CDR1 is DFQATT, CDR2 SNEGSKA, per germline (reference sequence). This CDR3 has 13 amino acids.

Many counts were recorded for this clonotype. The chain uses TRBV10-3 and TRBJ2-7; 10 bases agree with TRBD2. The CDR3 has 15 amino acids. V dropped 3 bases and J dropped 4; count of bases not matched to a gene: 6. Germline CDR1 reads ENHRY; CDR2 reads SYGVKD. The CDR3 nucleotides are TGTGCCATCAGTGAAAACGTAGCGGGAGGATACGAGCAGTACTTC. Its protein product is CAISENVAGGYEQYF.